This T cell receptor (beta chain) was recorded in a study of T cell repertoires in ileal Crohn's disease. The data were produced by immunoSEQ multiplex PCR, yet TCRdb's version contains in-frame clones alone and is incomplete. This table holds approximately 13,000 clones, roughly 73% found once. The CDR3 totals 15 residues. CDR1 is SGHRS, CDR2 YFSETQ, per germline. Unmatched junction bases numbered 5, after V lost 4 bases and J lost 4 bases. In regard to this clone: The antigen is not known.

As to time point: neoterminal ileum biopsy at postoperative endoscopy, about 6 months after surgery. Broader study findings: The median delay to postoperative endoscopy was nearly seven months.

This receptor was taken from an adult with Crohn's disease. Source material: ileal tissue. V and J are TRBV5-1 and TRBJ2-2, with 9 bases lining up with TRBD2. The CDR3 coding sequence is TGCGCCAGCAGCGTGACTAGCGGACTCACCGGGGAGCTGTTTTTT. Translation: CASSVTSGLTGELFF.